These 31 T cell receptor beta chains share one sample of origin, sequenced in a study of cytotoxic CD8 clonotypes in ibrutinib-treated CLL. Generated by immunoSEQ multiplex PCR, the TCRdb table keeps only in-frame clones and is missing some. The sample carries some 150,000 clones, 76% recorded once. The material sequenced was PBMCs, taken after 24 months of ibrutinib treatment. The receptors derive from a human donor with chronic lymphocytic leukemia.

This chain uses TRBV29-1 with TRBJ2-3; 14 bases are shared with TRBD2. Per germline, CDR1 SQVTM and CDR2 ANQGSEA. This CDR3 is 16 amino acids long. V lost 3 bases and J lost 6; bases outside the gene matches: 8. The CDR3 loop reads CSVEVPGLAGVDTQYF. In DNA, the CDR3 is TGCAGCGTTGAGGTCCCGGGACTAGCGGGGGTCGATACGCAGTATTTT.

This clone showed up just once. This sequence joins TRBV10-2 and TRBJ2-1; the match to TRBD2 covers 9 bases. The germline CDR1 and CDR2 sequences are WSHSY and SAAADI. The CDR3 has 16 amino acids. J was trimmed by 8 bases and V by 0 bases; bases with no gene match: 8. The CDR3, as DNA: TGCGCCAGCAGTGAGTCGAGGTCTAGCGGGATGGATGAGCAGTTCTTC. Encoded protein: CASSESRSSGMDEQFF.

This chain connects TRBV4-3 to TRBJ1-1; D may be TRBD1 (5 bases). Looked up from germline, CDR1 is LGHNA and CDR2 is YSLEER. The CDR3 has 14 amino acids. V was clipped by 0 bases and J by 7 bases, with 12 bases between them. The CDR3 DNA sequence: TGCGCCAGCAGCCAAGATATGAGGGGTGGTGAAGCTTTCTTT. Translating gives CASSQDMRGGEAFF.

This chain connects TRBV5-1 to TRBJ2-1; tentative D call: TRBD1 (6 bases). Trimming pared 4 bases from V and 7 bases from J, leaving 12 bases between. The CDR3 loop spans 13 amino acids. CDR1 is SGHRS, CDR2 YFSETQ, per germline. The CDR3 region has the DNA TGCGCCAGCAGCGTCGATAGGGGGAATGAGCAGTTCTTC. Protein: CASSVDRGNEQFF.

This clone was counted a few times. Other DNA sequences from this sample encode an identical CDR3 as well. The rearrangement uses TRBV18 and TRBJ2-5; D gene uncertain. This CDR3 comprises 11 residues. The germline V gene has CDR1 KGHSH and CDR2 LQKENI. V was shortened by 1 base and J by 3 bases, with 0 bases between the two germline ends. This CDR3 reads CASSPQETQYF. CDR3 DNA: TGTGCCAGCTCACCACAAGAGACCCAGTACTTC.

V gene TRBV18 combines with J gene TRBJ1-1; D is perhaps TRBD1 (6 bases). Germline V gene lookup returns CDR1 KGHSH and CDR2 LQKENI. This CDR3 comprises 15 residues. V dropped 3 bases and J dropped 1 base, with 12 bases sitting between them. CDR3 in amino acids: CASSPQGGENTEAFF. The DNA for the CDR3 is TGTGCCAGCTCACCCCAAGGGGGTGAGAACACTGAAGCTTTCTTT.

V usage is TRBV19 and J usage is TRBJ2-1; 14 bases align to TRBD2. The length of the CDR3 is 16 residues. J gave up 8 bases and V 3 bases, and 6 bases lay outside the gene matches. Germline V CDR1 and CDR2: LNHDA, SQIVND (reference sequence). CDR3 protein: CASSMGTSGRGYEQFF. The CDR3 region has the DNA TGTGCCAGTAGTATGGGGACTAGCGGGAGAGGCTATGAGCAGTTCTTC.

The rearrangement links TRBV5-1 to TRBJ2-6; D unclear. The CDR3 has 16 amino acids. Deletions cut 4 bases from V and 4 bases from J, with 15 bases between. The germline CDR1 and CDR2 sequences are SGHRS and YFSETQ. The CDR3 coding sequence is TGCGCCAGCAGCCCCGGCGGCGGCTCGGGGGCCAACGTCCTGACTTTC. Its translation is CASSPGGGSGANVLTF.

The V and J genes are TRBV5-6 and TRBJ1-5; no clear D. This CDR3 spans 14 amino acids. The germline V gene encodes CDR1 SGHDT and CDR2 YYEEEE. V lost 0 bases and J 3 bases, leaving 7 bases between the germline ends. The CDR3 protein is CASSLGRNNQPQHF. In DNA, the CDR3 is TGTGCCAGCAGCTTGGGTAGAAACAATCAGCCCCAGCATTTT. Looking up the rest from reference TRBV5-6 and TRBJ1-5 gives the full variable domain: DAGVTQSPTHLIKTRGQQVTLRCSPKSGHDTVSWYQQALGQGPQFIFQYYEEEERQRGNFPDRFSGHQFPNYSSELNVNALLLGDSALYLCASSLGRNNQPQHFGDGTRLSIL.

V is TRBV5-6 and J is TRBJ1-2; D is undetermined. CDR3 length: 17 residues. Germline lookup yields CDR1 SGHDT and CDR2 YYEEEE. Trimming pared 4 bases from V and 3 bases from J, leaving 22 bases between. The CDR3 nucleotides are TGTGCCAGCAGCCCCCCTTGGGGAGGGCCCGGGTACTATGGCTACACCTTC. Translating it yields CASSPPWGGPGYYGYTF.

The chain links TRBV27 to TRBJ2-1, with a tentative D call TRBD1 (5 bases). The CDR3 is made up of 14 amino acids. V lost 4 bases, J lost 4 bases, and 11 bases lay in between. Germline loops: CDR1 MNHEY, CDR2 SMNVEV (reference sequence). CDR3 loop: CASSSGLTYNEQFF. As DNA, the CDR3 is TGTGCCAGCAGTTCAGGGCTCACTTACAATGAGCAGTTCTTC.

This clone occurred a few times. The chain has TRBV7-9 and TRBJ1-3; weak D call: TRBD1 (5 bases). CDR3 length equals 15 residues. Trimming left V 5 bases short and J 0 bases short, with 11 bases between. Germline assignment: CDR1 SEHNR and CDR2 FQNEAQ (reference sequence). The CDR3 nucleotides are TGTGCCAGCAGCCCGACAGCGCTCTCTGGAAACACCATATATTTT. It translates to CASSPTALSGNTIYF.

This sequence joins TRBV27 and TRBJ2-3; D is uncertain. The V gene's germline CDR1 is MNHEY and CDR2 SMNVEV (reference sequence). The CDR3 consists of 14 residues. The V and J ends lost 3 bases and 2 bases respectively, with 9 bases between them. CDR3: CASSFSHTTDTQYF. DNA for the CDR3: TGTGCCAGCAGTTTTTCCCACACCACAGATACGCAGTATTTT.

V and J are TRBV11-3 and TRBJ2-5; D is possibly TRBD2 (5 bases). Germline V gene lookup returns CDR1 SGHNT and CDR2 YENEEA. The CDR3 contains 12 residues. Trimming left V 5 bases short and J 4 bases short, with 8 bases between. The CDR3 DNA reads as TGTGCCAGCAGCACCAGCGGAGAGACCCAGTACTTC. It translates to CASSTSGETQYF.

The chain uses TRBV7-2 and TRBJ1-5, with unresolved D. Looked up from germline, CDR1 is SGHTA and CDR2 is FQGNSA. Trimming removed 5 bases from V and 0 bases from J, with 11 bases in between. CDR3 length: 15 residues. DNA of the CDR3: TGTGCCAGCAGCCTTAGGGCGGGTAGCAATCAGCCCCAGCATTTT. As protein: CASSLRAGSNQPQHF.

The V call is TRBV5-6, the J call TRBJ2-1; the match to TRBD1 covers 11 bases. The CDR3 contains 13 residues. V was pared by 3 bases and J by 8 bases, with 1 base of the junction left unmatched. Germline V gene data show CDR1 as SGHDT and CDR2 as YYEEEE. The CDR3 spells CASSWDRGDEQFF. CDR3 nucleotides: TGTGCCAGCAGCTGGGACAGGGGGGATGAGCAGTTCTTC.

As concerns this clone: One end of the junction does not line up with germline, which may come from a read error. This chain joins TRBV7-9 and TRBJ2-3; 7 positions match TRBD2. The CDR3 has 11 residues. Germline CDR1 is SEHNR and CDR2 is FQNEAQ (reference sequence). The CDR3 coding sequence is TGTGCCAGCAGCTCCGTGGGAGCGGGACGTTTT. This sequence encodes CASSSVGAGRF.

V is TRBV11-1 and J is TRBJ2-1, with TRBD2 identical over 12 bases. Germline trimming cut 7 bases from V and 9 bases from J; bases unmatched to any gene: 13. Germline V gene lookup returns CDR1 SGHAT and CDR2 FQDESV (reference sequence). The CDR3 runs to 16 residues. The chain's CDR3 is CASTPGGASGRVEQFF. In DNA form, the CDR3 reads TGTGCCAGCACCCCAGGGGGGGCTAGCGGGAGGGTTGAGCAGTTCTTC.

DNA of the CDR3: TGCGCCAGCAGCCAAGTACGGGGCGGGGAGACCCAGTACTTC. It codes for CASSQVRGGETQYF. This rearrangement joins TRBV4-3 to TRBJ2-5; D could derive from TRBD1 or TRBD2 (5 bases each). The CDR3 spans 14 residues. Germline assignment: CDR1 LGHNA and CDR2 YSLEER. V shed 1 base and J shed 5 bases, with 11 bases lying between them.

J is TRBJ1-5 and V is TRBV27, with D perhaps TRBD1 (6 bases). V dropped 0 bases and J dropped 1 base, with 16 bases sitting between them. Germline CDR1 MNHEY, CDR2 SMNVEV (reference sequence). This CDR3 comprises 18 residues. As DNA, the CDR3 is TGTGCCAGCAGTTTATCGGGGGCGGGGCTGGGGAGCAATCAGCCCCAGCATTTT. It encodes CASSLSGAGLGSNQPQHF.

A note on this clone: Compared with germline, one end of the junction differs, possibly owing to a read error. The CDR3 DNA follows: TGTGCTAGCAGCCCCAGCCCCTTGCTTCGACAGCGAAACACAGATACGCAGTATTTT. This codes for CASSPSPLLRQRNTDTQYF. The V call is TRBV7-7, the J call TRBJ2-3, with D perhaps matching TRBD1 (5 bases). The germline V gene encodes CDR1 SSHAT and CDR2 FNYEAQ (reference sequence). This CDR3 contains 19 residues.

V and J are TRBV7-2 and TRBJ2-5; D gene ambiguous. The germline V gene encodes CDR1 SGHTA and CDR2 FQGNSA. Trimming shortened V by 1 base and J by 4 bases, and 10 bases separated the two germline ends. The CDR3 sequence is 14 residues long. The CDR3 DNA reads as TGTGCCAGCAGCTTAGGGAGCACAAGAGAGACCCAGTACTTC. The encoded protein is CASSLGSTRETQYF.

This clone was picked up many times. The rearrangement uses TRBV9 and TRBJ1-1; D gene uncertain. V lost 5 bases to trimming and J lost 0 bases, with 14 bases between them. Per germline, CDR1 SGDLS and CDR2 YYNGEE. This CDR3 is built from 15 residues. CDR3 sequence: CASRAFTVMNTEAFF. CDR3 sequence (DNA): TGTGCCAGCAGAGCTTTTACGGTCATGAACACTGAAGCTTTCTTT.

The table lists this clone with many counts. The chain employs TRBV18 and TRBJ2-7; D might be TRBD1 (6 bases). V gave up 6 bases and J gave up 0 bases, with 12 bases separating them. Germline-derived CDR1 and CDR2 are KGHSH and LQKENI. The CDR3 runs 14 residues. The DNA for the CDR3 is TGTGCCAGCTCCAAGGGGGAACCCTCCTACGAGCAGTACTTC. It is translated as CASSKGEPSYEQYF.

The chain couples TRBV7-2 to TRBJ2-5; tentatively, D is TRBD1 or TRBD2 (5 bases each). This CDR3 is 13 amino acids long. The ends were cut back, 7 bases at V and 1 base at J, with 10 bases in the middle. Germline loops: CDR1 SGHTA, CDR2 FQGNSA. The CDR3, as DNA: TGTGCCAGCAACCCCGGGGCCCAAGAGACCCAGTACTTC. It specifies CASNPGAQETQYF. The whole variable domain, remainder taken from reference TRBV7-2 and TRBJ2-5, is GAGVSQSPSNKVTEKGKDVELRCDPISGHTALYWYRQSLGQGLEFLIYFQGNSAPDKSGLPSDRFSAERTGGSVSTLTIQRTQQEDSAVYLCASNPGAQETQYFGPGTRLLVL.

This clone has more than one count but fewer than ten. V is TRBV5-1 and J is TRBJ2-7, with 9 positions matching TRBD1. V shed 6 bases and J 3 bases; nucleotides not matched to a gene: 7. The CDR3 totals 14 residues. The germline gives CDR1 SGHRS, CDR2 YFSETQ. For the CDR3, the DNA is TGCGCCAGCAACTCCGGGACAGGGATCTACGAGCAGTACTTC. Protein product: CASNSGTGIYEQYF.

The chain recombines TRBV7-6 with TRBJ2-2; 9 bases line up with TRBD2. Trimming at V came to 7 bases and at J to 8 bases, leaving 11 bases not matched to a gene. The CDR3 is 15 amino acids. Germline CDR1 and CDR2: SGHVS and FNYEAQ. The DNA for the CDR3 is TGTGCCAGCACCCGACAGACTAGCGGAGGGGGGGAGCTGTTTTTT. Residues: CASTRQTSGGGELFF.

This clone was picked up many times. The genes are TRBV7-2 and TRBJ2-3; a weak D match, TRBD2 (6 bases). The germline V gene has CDR1 SGHTA and CDR2 FQGNSA. V dropped 5 bases and J dropped 8 bases, with 20 bases sitting between them. The CDR3 totals 15 residues. CDR3 sequence: CASSPSTRGAGTQYF. CDR3 in DNA: TGTGCCAGCAGCCCCTCGACTAGAGGCGCCGGTACGCAGTATTTT.

The chain uses TRBV20-1 and TRBJ1-2, with D uncertain. Germline CDR1 and CDR2: DFQATT and SNEGSKA (reference sequence). Trimming removed 1 base from V and 8 bases from J, with 2 bases in between. There are 9 residues in the CDR3. CDR3 nucleotides: TGCAGTGCTAGAGCGGGCTACACCTTC. It translates to CSARAGYTF.

This chain links TRBV2 with TRBJ1-5; 7 bases are shared with TRBD1. With 3 bases clipped from V and 2 bases from J, the junction kept 7 bases outside the gene matches. The V gene's germline CDR1 is SNHLY and CDR2 FYNNEI. This CDR3 contains 16 residues. CDR3 nucleotide sequence: TGTGCCAGCAGTGAGGAGGGGGCTTTGGGCAATCAGCCCCAGCATTTT. Residues: CASSEEGALGNQPQHF.

This clone was seen repeatedly, ten times or more. V and J are TRBV7-9 and TRBJ2-1, with unresolved D. Trimming left V 5 bases short and J 10 bases short, with 12 bases between. Germline assignment: CDR1 SEHNR and CDR2 FQNEAQ (reference sequence). CDR3 length equals 12 residues. The CDR3 nucleotides read TGTGCCAGCAGCCAAGACCTCAACGAGCAGTTCTTC. Its translation is CASSQDLNEQFF.